This TCR beta chain was obtained from a study of T cell clonotyping in hematopoietic cell transplantation. General observations from the study: Graft donor and pretransplant recipient Inverse Simpson Index values predicted broader posttransplant TCR diversity. Recipient TCR diversity dropped after transplant; expanded clonotypes rose from day 30 to 180. At the given depth, recipient repertoires were over 95% de novo clonotypes.

Blood collection times were about day -28 and days 30, 100, 180 posttransplant. CDR1 is MDHEN and CDR2 is SYDVKM in the germline V gene. The CDR3 is 16 amino acids. The germline V and J ends were trimmed by 7 bases and 5 bases, with 21 bases remaining between them. Regarding this clone: The antigen remains undetermined.

Clones were sequenced by immunoSEQ multiplex PCR, and TCRdb holds only the in-frame ones, with some missing. This table has about 5,500 clones, 85% to 90% appearing once. The sequencing here drew on peripheral blood mononuclear cells, taken 100 days after allogeneic stem cell transplant. The receptor was isolated from an older male patient who had an allogeneic stem cell transplant from an unrelated donor, so T cells may come from the graft donor. Some clones in this sample may be carry-over from other donors' samples. The chain employs TRBV28 and TRBJ1-5; D is ambiguous. In nucleotides, the CDR3 is TGTGCCAGCATCTCTACAGCCTTTCAGAATTATCAGCCCCAGCATTTT. This sequence encodes CASISTAFQNYQPQHF.